A single sample is the source of the 32 T cell receptor beta chains below, sequenced in a study of CD8+CD57+ T cells in acquired aplastic anemia. Previously, flow cytometry had revealed CD8+CD57+ cell expansion in the patients chosen for sequencing. Profiling that covered TCR beta VDJ and CDR3 relied on genomic DNA as its template. Each CDR3 protein gets one entry after TCRdb re-called the reads with MiXCR. Among 260,000 or so distinct CDR3 sequences listed, approximately 45% were seen once. Sequenced input: sorted CD4+, CD8+, or CD8+CD57+ T cells (not recorded which) from PBMCs. These receptors originate from a human donor with aplastic anemia.

To note about this clonotype: A much larger clone lies one base from this, so it may be a read error. The chain carries TRBV5-1 and TRBJ1-6, with D perhaps TRBD1 (5 bases). The CDR3 is made up of 16 amino acids. Germline-derived CDR1 and CDR2 are SGHRS and YFSETQ. Trimming left V 3 bases short and J 4 bases short, with 14 bases between. CDR3 in DNA: TGCGCCAGCAGCTCGGCCGGGGCCCGGTATAATTCACCCCTCCACTTT. It encodes CASSSAGARYNSPLHF.

V gene TRBV29-1 combines with J gene TRBJ2-1; TRBD2 might be the D (7 bases). Germline V gives CDR1 SQVTM, CDR2 ANQGSEA. Trimming took 6 bases from V and 8 from J, leaving 14 bases between them. This CDR3 is 12 amino acids long. DNA for the CDR3: TGCAGCGTCGAGGGGGGGGCCGATGAGCAGTTCTTC. It codes for CSVEGGADEQFF.

On this clonotype: At one boundary the junction diverges from the germline segment, which might be a read error. The genes are TRBV7-9 and TRBJ1-6; D unclear. This CDR3 has 13 amino acids. Per germline, CDR1 SEHNR and CDR2 FQNEAQ (reference sequence). The CDR3 nucleotides read TGTGCCAGCAGCTTAGACTACAGTTCACCCCCCCACTTT. The encoded protein is CASSLDYSSPPHF. Using reference TRBV7-9 and TRBJ1-6 for the parts outside the CDR3, the full variable domain is DTGVSQNPRHKITKRGQNVTFRCDPISEHNRLYWYRQTLGQGPEFLTYFQNEAQLEKSRLLSDRFSAERPKGSFSTLEIQRTEQGDSAMYLCASSLDYSSPPHFGNGTRLTVT.

This clonotype was seen more than once but under ten times. The chain employs TRBV10-2 and TRBJ1-1, with a possible D match to TRBD1 (6 bases). V was shortened by 6 bases and J by 7 bases, with 24 bases between the two germline ends. The germline gives CDR1 WSHSY, CDR2 SAAADI. This CDR3 region has 16 residues. CDR3 sequence (DNA): TGCGCCAGCAGGGAGGAAGGGACACCCCGTGACGGTGAAGCTTTCTTT. Amino acids: CASREEGTPRDGEAFF.

This clonotype was counted a few times. This chain links TRBV29-1 with TRBJ2-7, with D perhaps TRBD2 (7 bases). Per the germline V gene, CDR1 is SQVTM and CDR2 is ANQGSEA. Trimming pared 6 bases from V and 1 base from J, leaving 16 bases between. This CDR3 is 14 amino acids long. CDR3 DNA: TGCAGCGTGGGCGGGGGCGGGGGTTCCTACGAGCAGTACTTC. The encoded protein is CSVGGGGGSYEQYF.

This clonotype has just a few counts. A much larger clonotype is one base distant, so this may be a read error. It is likely a read error, because the conserved phenylalanine at the end of the CDR3 is missing. The chain joins TRBV5-1 to TRBJ2-7; D gene ambiguous. The V gene lost 0 bases and the J gene lost 2 bases, with 6 bases spanning the gap. CDR1 SGHRS and CDR2 YFSETQ come from the germline V gene. The CDR3 spans 13 residues. The CDR3 here is CASSLGAAYEQYL. Written as DNA, the CDR3 is TGCGCCAGCAGCTTGGGGGCAGCCTACGAGCAGTACCTC.

This clonotype was recorded many times. The chain joins TRBV10-2 to TRBJ2-7; 9 nucleotides line up with TRBD2. From germline, CDR1 is WSHSY and CDR2 SAAADI. V gave up 4 bases and J gave up 4 bases; unmatched junction bases: 2. The CDR3 is 13 amino acids. The DNA for the CDR3 is TGCGCCAGCAGTGGGGCGGGGGGGTACGAGCAGTACTTC. Its protein product is CASSGAGGYEQYF.

This clonotype was detected ten times or more. The V gene is TRBV28, the J gene TRBJ1-2; no definite D call. The CDR3 is 12 residues long. The V gene lost 5 bases and the J gene lost 8 bases, with 12 bases spanning the gap. In germline, CDR1 is MDHEN, CDR2 SYDVKM. The CDR3 region is CASSAVAGGYTF. The CDR3 DNA reads as TGTGCCAGCAGTGCCGTGGCGGGCGGCTACACCTTC.

At least ten counts were recorded for this clonotype. The gene calls are TRBV6-6 and TRBJ1-2, with D unclear. Germline V gene data show CDR1 as MNHNY and CDR2 as SVGAGI (reference sequence). This CDR3 contains 14 residues. The V end was cut by 8 bases, the J end by 1 base, with 14 bases between. CDR3 sequence reads: CASWIGRLNYGYTF. CDR3 DNA: TGTGCCAGCTGGATTGGGCGGCTTAACTATGGCTACACCTTC.

This clonotype was observed at least ten times. The rearrangement uses TRBV7-9 and TRBJ2-7, with TRBD2 identical over 8 bases. CDR3 length: 15 amino acids. The J segment lost 0 bases and the V segment lost 4 bases, leaving 5 bases of the junction unmatched. CDR1 and CDR2 (germline): SEHNR, FQNEAQ (reference sequence). The CDR3 nucleotides read TGTGCCAGCAGCTCCACTAGCGGAAGCTCCTACGAGCAGTACTTC. Amino acids: CASSSTSGSSYEQYF.

The chain recombines TRBV7-9 with TRBJ2-5; D is uncertain. V was clipped by 2 bases and J by 3 bases, with 7 bases between them. The CDR3 runs 13 residues. Germline V lookup: CDR1 SEHNR, CDR2 FQNEAQ (reference sequence). CDR3 coding DNA: TGTGCCAGCAGCTTAAACTGGGAAGAGACCCAGTACTTC. It codes for CASSLNWEETQYF.

The chain links TRBV20-1 to TRBJ2-3; D is perhaps TRBD1 or TRBD2 (6 bases each). The CDR3 loop spans 11 amino acids. The germline V gene has CDR1 DFQATT and CDR2 SNEGSKA (reference sequence). V lost 6 bases to trimming and J lost 8 bases, with 12 bases between them. The DNA for the CDR3 is TGCAGTGCCAGACTAGGGGGTACGCAGTATTTT. Amino acids: CSARLGGTQYF.

This clonotype was seen repeatedly, ten times or more. The V gene is TRBV6-1, the J gene TRBJ2-1; D is unresolved. V gave up 1 base and J gave up 15 bases, with 25 bases separating them. The CDR3 is 16 amino acids. The germline V gene has CDR1 MNHNS and CDR2 SASEGT. The DNA of the CDR3 is TGTGCCAGCAGTGAAGGCGTTGAGGTGGCGTCGACAAACGGGTTCTTC. This sequence encodes CASSEGVEVASTNGFF.

The chain joins TRBV12-5 to TRBJ2-7; 7 positions match TRBD2. In germline, CDR1 is LGHNT, CDR2 FRNRAP. Trimming removed 3 bases from V and 11 bases from J; junction bases left unmatched: 4. The CDR3 length is 11 residues. The CDR3 spells CASGFGGWEYF. The CDR3 region has the DNA TGTGCTAGTGGTTTCGGGGGGTGGGAGTACTTC.

The rearrangement joins TRBV15 to TRBJ2-3; TRBD2 matches at 10 bases. Germline CDR1 LNHNV, CDR2 YYDKDF (reference sequence). V was clipped by 5 bases and J by 1 base; unmatched bases: 6. This CDR3 is 16 amino acids long. CDR3 in DNA: TGTGCCACCAGCGGGATCCTAGCGGGGGGCACAGATACGCAGTATTTT. Amino acid sequence: CATSGILAGGTDTQYF. Full variable domain (rest looked up from reference TRBV15 and TRBJ2-3): DAMVIQNPRYQVTQFGKPVTLSCSQTLNHNVMYWYQQKSSQAPKLLFHYYDKDFNNEADTPDNFQSRRPNTSFCFLDIRSPGLGDTAMYLCATSGILAGGTDTQYFGPGTRLTVL.

The table lists this clonotype with many counts. The J gene is TRBJ1-1, the V gene TRBV9; 10 bases line up with TRBD1. CDR3 length: 14 residues. CDR1 and CDR2 (germline): SGDLS, YYNGEE. After removal of 3 bases from V and 3 bases from J, the junction contained 2 bases not matched to a gene. CDR3: CASSAGTGDTEAFF. CDR3 bases: TGTGCCAGCAGCGCCGGGACAGGGGACACTGAAGCTTTCTTT.

The chain has TRBV6-1 and TRBJ2-2; maybe TRBD2 (6 bases). This CDR3 is built from 14 residues. CDR1 and CDR2 (germline): MNHNS, SASEGT. Trimming removed 2 bases at V and 3 bases at J, with 7 bases between. The CDR3 is CASSESSDTGELFF. The CDR3 DNA reads TGTGCCAGCAGTGAATCTAGCGACACCGGGGAGCTGTTTTTT.

A note on this clonotype: A read error may produce the germline difference seen at one junction end. The J gene is TRBJ2-3, the V gene TRBV29-1; TRBD2 matches 7 bases. The CDR3 sequence is 15 residues long. Germline V lookup: CDR1 SQVTM, CDR2 ANQGSEA. CDR3 nucleotides: TGCAGCGCTGATTGGGGGAGGGCCCTCACAGGTACGCAGTATTTT. Translation: CSADWGRALTGTQYF.

J is TRBJ1-2 and V is TRBV10-1; D might be TRBD1 (5 bases). CDR1 is WNHNN, CDR2 SYGVQD, per germline (reference sequence). The CDR3 has 13 residues. Trimming left V 6 bases short and J 4 bases short, with 12 bases between. CDR3 sequence: CASSATGTYGYTF. The CDR3 DNA reads as TGCGCCAGCAGCGCGACGGGGACCTATGGCTACACCTTC.

This chain connects TRBV5-1 to TRBJ2-7, with 8 positions matching TRBD2. Germline loops: CDR1 SGHRS, CDR2 YFSETQ. V lost 4 bases, J lost 3 bases, and 15 bases stayed unmatched. The CDR3 has 17 amino acids. The CDR3 sequence: CASSVAHWGTRDYEQYF. The DNA for the CDR3 is TGCGCCAGCAGCGTAGCGCACTGGGGGACTAGGGACTACGAGCAGTACTTC. Based on the CDR3 plus reference TRBV5-1 and TRBJ2-7, the full variable domain is KAGVTQTPRYLIKTRGQQVTLSCSPISGHRSVSWYQQTPGQGLQFLFEYFSETQRNKGNFPGRFSGRQFSNSRSEMNVSTLELGDSALYLCASSVAHWGTRDYEQYFGPGTRLTVT.

A word on this clonotype: One end of the junction varies from germline; a read error may be responsible. This sequence joins TRBV10-3 and TRBJ2-7; D tentatively reads TRBD1 or TRBD2 (5 bases each). CDR3 length: 17 amino acids. Germline lookup yields CDR1 ENHRY and CDR2 SYGVKD. The DNA of the CDR3 is TGTGCCATCAGCTTCCGGGACGGCGATGGGAGCTCCTACGAGCAGCACTTC. It specifies CAISFRDGDGSSYEQHF.

This clonotype was detected a few times. Just one base apart from a much larger clone, this may be a read error. The chain recombines TRBV6-5 with TRBJ2-7; TRBD1 aligns across 8 bases. CDR3 size: 14 residues. The germline CDR1 and CDR2 sequences are MNHEY and SVGAGI. V was clipped by 3 bases and J by 2 bases; unmatched bases: 3. DNA for the CDR3: TGTGCCAGCAGTTATTCGACAGGGGCCTACGAGCAGTACTTC. Its translation is CASSYSTGAYEQYF.

CDR3 DNA sequence: TGTGCCAGCAGTTGGGGACTAGCGAGGCCTATCCCCAATGAGCAGTTCTTC. Translating gives CASSWGLARPIPNEQFF. The rearrangement links TRBV28 to TRBJ2-1, with 10 bases fitting TRBD2. CDR1 and CDR2 from the germline V gene are MDHEN and SYDVKM. This CDR3 has 17 residues. After removal of 4 bases from V and 6 bases from J, the junction contained 12 bases not matched to a gene.

The chain links TRBV24-1 to TRBJ2-2; possible D gene TRBD1, 6 bases. CDR3 length equals 15 residues. Trimming took off 7 bases at V and 2 bases at J, with 13 bases between the two ends. Per germline, CDR1 KGHDR and CDR2 SFDVKD. The CDR3: CATSRTEVNTGELFF. Written as DNA, the CDR3 is TGTGCCACCAGCAGGACAGAAGTTAACACCGGGGAGCTGTTTTTT.

The chain has TRBV28 and TRBJ1-4, with D perhaps matching TRBD1 (5 bases). The V end lost 6 bases, the J end lost 8 bases, and 19 bases lay between the germline ends. The CDR3 is 15 amino acids. Germline-derived CDR1 and CDR2 are MDHEN and SYDVKM. CDR3 coding DNA: TGTGCCAGCAGCCCGACGACAGCGTATCGGGAAAAACTGTTTTTT. This gives the protein CASSPTTAYREKLFF.

In this sample, this clonotype turned up many times. The chain carries TRBV15 and TRBJ1-6; the match to TRBD1 covers 8 bases. V shed 1 base, J shed 2 bases, and the junction held 4 bases outside the gene matches. This CDR3 is built from 17 residues. Germline assignment: CDR1 LNHNV and CDR2 YYDKDF (reference sequence). Here the CDR3 DNA reads TGTGCCACCAGCAGAGGGACAGGGAGGGCCTATAATTCACCCCTCCACTTT. Residues: CATSRGTGRAYNSPLHF. The complete variable domain, with remaining parts taken from reference TRBV15 and TRBJ1-6, reads DAMVIQNPRYQVTQFGKPVTLSCSQTLNHNVMYWYQQKSSQAPKLLFHYYDKDFNNEADTPDNFQSRRPNTSFCFLDIRSPGLGDTAMYLCATSRGTGRAYNSPLHFGNGTRLTVT.

This clonotype has more than one count but fewer than ten. The rearrangement links TRBV6-5 to TRBJ2-7; 11 bases match TRBD1. The CDR3 is made up of 17 amino acids. Germline lookup yields CDR1 MNHEY and CDR2 SVGAGI. V was pared by 4 bases and J by 2 bases, with 10 bases of the junction left unmatched. The DNA of the CDR3 is TGTGCCAGCAGTTCTTTGAGGACAGGGGGCTATGCCTACGAGCAGTACTTC. Translated, it gives CASSSLRTGGYAYEQYF.

The CDR3 DNA reads TGTGCCAGCAGCTCATTACAGGGGATTATCTACGAGCAGTTCTTC. It specifies CASSSLQGIIYEQFF. The rearrangement joins TRBV6-9 to TRBJ2-1; 7 positions match TRBD1. The CDR3 is made up of 15 amino acids. Germline CDR1 MNHGY, CDR2 SVAAGI. V lost 6 bases and J lost 10; bases outside the gene matches: 15.

The chain has TRBV15 and TRBJ1-1, with D possibly TRBD1 on 5 matching bases. V lost 0 bases and J lost 2, with 7 bases in between. Germline values: CDR1 LNHNV, CDR2 YYDKDF (reference sequence). CDR3 length equals 14 residues. The CDR3 region has the DNA TGTGCCACCAGCAGAGATCAGGGAAACACTGAAGCTTTCTTT. Its translation is CATSRDQGNTEAFF.

V and J are TRBV7-8 and TRBJ2-7; 7 bases match TRBD1. This CDR3 contains 14 residues. With 0 bases clipped from V and 7 bases from J, the junction kept 6 bases outside the gene matches. Per the germline V gene, CDR1 is SGHVS and CDR2 is FQNEAQ. Here the CDR3 DNA reads TGTGCCAGCAGCTTAGCGTGGTCAGGGGGAGAGCAGTACTTC. Translated, it gives CASSLAWSGGEQYF.

This clonotype was picked up a small number of times. Given a much more abundant clone one base away, this may be a read error. The rearrangement uses TRBV7-9 and TRBJ1-5; tentative D call: TRBD1 (6 bases). CDR1 and CDR2 from the germline V gene are SEHNR and FQNEAQ (reference sequence). CDR3 length equals 17 residues. The CDR3 protein is CASGLGENRDYNQPQHF. In nucleotides, the CDR3 is TGTGCCAGCGGCTTGGGGGAGAACAGGGACTACAATCAGCCCCAGCATTTT.

The count of this clonotype is one. The conserved phenylalanine or tryptophan normally closing the CDR3 is absent here, so this likely arose from a read error. The gene calls are TRBV20-1 and TRBJ1-6; 7 bases line up with TRBD1. Germline-derived CDR1 and CDR2 are DFQATT and SNEGSKA (reference sequence). The junction had 7 bases not matched to a gene; V was cut back by 2 bases and J by 9 bases. The CDR3 length is 14 residues. CDR3 residues: CSARNDRAGSPLHL. CDR3 bases: TGCAGTGCTAGAAACGACAGGGCTGGTTCACCCCTCCACCTT.